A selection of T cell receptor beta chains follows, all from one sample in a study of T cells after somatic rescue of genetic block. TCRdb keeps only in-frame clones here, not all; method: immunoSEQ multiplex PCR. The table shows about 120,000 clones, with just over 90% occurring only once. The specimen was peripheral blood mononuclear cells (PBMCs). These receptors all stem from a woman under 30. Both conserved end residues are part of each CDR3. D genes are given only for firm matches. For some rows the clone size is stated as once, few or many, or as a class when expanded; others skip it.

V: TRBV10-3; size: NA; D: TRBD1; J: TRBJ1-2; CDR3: CAISESRTGNYGYTF; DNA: TGTGCCATCAGTGAGTCAAGGACAGGGAACTATGGCTACACCTTC
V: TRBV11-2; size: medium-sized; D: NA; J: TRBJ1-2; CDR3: CASSPLEWTSSYGYTF; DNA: TGTGCCAGCAGTCCTTTAGAGTGGACTTCGAGCTATGGCTACACCTTC
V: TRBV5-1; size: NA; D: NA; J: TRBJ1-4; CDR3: CASRPQGTNEKLFF; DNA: TGCGCCAGCAGACCACAGGGAACTAATGAAAAACTGTTTTTT
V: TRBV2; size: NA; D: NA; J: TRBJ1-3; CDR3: CASSPGLMGNTIYF; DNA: TGTGCCAGCAGCCCGGGACTCATGGGAAACACCATATATTTT
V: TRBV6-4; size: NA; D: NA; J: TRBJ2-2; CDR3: CASTLTAGTGELFF; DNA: TGTGCCAGCACCCTCACCGCTGGCACCGGGGAGCTGTTTTTT
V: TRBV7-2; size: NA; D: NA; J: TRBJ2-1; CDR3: CASSLGWDNEQFF; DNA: TGTGCCAGCAGCCTGGGTTGGGACAATGAGCAGTTCTTC
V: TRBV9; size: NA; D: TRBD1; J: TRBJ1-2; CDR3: CASSAGGRALGGYTF; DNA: TGTGCCAGCAGCGCAGGGGGCAGAGCGTTAGGAGGCTACACCTTC
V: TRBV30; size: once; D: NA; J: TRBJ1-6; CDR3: CARGTDNSPLHF; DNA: TGTGCCCGGGGGACGGACAATTCACCCCTCCACTTT
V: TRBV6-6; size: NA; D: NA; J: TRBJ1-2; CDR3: CASSYSGREAGYTF; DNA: TGTGCCAGCAGTTACTCAGGCAGGGAGGCTGGCTACACCTTC
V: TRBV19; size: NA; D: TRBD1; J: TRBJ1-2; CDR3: CASSPDAGTGGNYGYTF; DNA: TGTGCCAGTAGCCCCGACGCCGGGACAGGGGGCAACTATGGCTACACCTTC
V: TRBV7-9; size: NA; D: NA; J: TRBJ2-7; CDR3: CASSLIGAGASYEQYF; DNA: TGTGCCAGCAGCTTAATTGGGGCAGGGGCTTCCTACGAGCAGTACTTC